This TCR beta chain was sequenced for a study of cytomegalovirus exposure and HLA in healthy donors. The V and J ends lost 3 bases and 3 bases respectively, with 7 bases between them. CDR3 size: 13 residues. CDR1 and CDR2 from the germline V gene are LNHDA and SQIVND (reference sequence). The PCR employed 60 Vbeta primers together with 13 Jbeta primers. Profiling relied on immunoSEQ multiplex PCR, and the TCRdb table lists in-frame clones only, not all of them. The data hold some 190,000 clones, with 65% to 80% observed a single time. What was sequenced was PBMCs. This TCR was recovered from a woman aged 40 to 50 in good health and CMV-seronegative. The chain has TRBV19 and TRBJ2-3, with no clear D. The CDR3: CASSIADTDTQYF. The CDR3 region has the DNA TGTGCCAGTAGTATCGCAGATACAGATACGCAGTATTTT.